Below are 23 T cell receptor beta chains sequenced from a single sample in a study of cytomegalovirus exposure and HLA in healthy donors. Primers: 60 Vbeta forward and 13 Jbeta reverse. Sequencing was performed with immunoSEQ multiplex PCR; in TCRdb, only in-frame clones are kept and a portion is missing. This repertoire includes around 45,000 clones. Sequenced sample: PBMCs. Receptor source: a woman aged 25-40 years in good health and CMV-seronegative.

CDR3 protein: CASSTGTPNTGELFF. Written as DNA, the CDR3 is TGTGCCAGTAGCACCGGGACACCGAACACCGGGGAGCTGTTTTTT. The chain uses TRBV19 and TRBJ2-2; a weak D match, TRBD1 (6 bases). The V gene's germline CDR1 is LNHDA and CDR2 SQIVND (reference sequence). The CDR3 spans 15 residues. V was clipped by 6 bases and J by 0 bases, with 11 bases between them.

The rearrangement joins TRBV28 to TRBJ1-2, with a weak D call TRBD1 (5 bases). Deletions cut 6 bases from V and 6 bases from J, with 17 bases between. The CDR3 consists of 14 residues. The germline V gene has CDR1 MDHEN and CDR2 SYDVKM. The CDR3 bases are TGTGCCAGCAGACGAAGACAGTACCATAATGGCTACACCTTC. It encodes CASRRRQYHNGYTF.

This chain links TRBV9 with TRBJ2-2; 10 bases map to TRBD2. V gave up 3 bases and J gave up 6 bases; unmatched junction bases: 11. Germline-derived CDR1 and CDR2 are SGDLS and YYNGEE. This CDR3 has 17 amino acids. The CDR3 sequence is CASSALSSGSSSGELFF. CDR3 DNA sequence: TGTGCCAGCAGCGCCCTATCTAGCGGGAGTAGTTCCGGGGAGCTGTTTTTT. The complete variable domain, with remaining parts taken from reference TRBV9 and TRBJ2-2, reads DSGVTQTPKHLITATGQRVTLRCSPRSGDLSVYWYQQSLDQGLQFLIQYYNGEERAKGNILERFSAQQFPDLHSELNLSSLELGDSALYFCASSALSSGSSSGELFFGEGSRLTVL.

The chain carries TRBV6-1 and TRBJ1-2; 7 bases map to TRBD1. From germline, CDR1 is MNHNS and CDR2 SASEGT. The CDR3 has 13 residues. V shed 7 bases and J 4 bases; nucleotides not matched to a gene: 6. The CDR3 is CASIEGARYGYTF. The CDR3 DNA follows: TGTGCCAGCATAGAGGGGGCGCGCTATGGCTACACCTTC.

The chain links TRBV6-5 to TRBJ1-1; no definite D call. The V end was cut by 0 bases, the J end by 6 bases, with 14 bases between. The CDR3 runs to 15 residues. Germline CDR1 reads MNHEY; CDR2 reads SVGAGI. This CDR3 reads CASSYSKSIPAEAFF. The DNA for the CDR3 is TGTGCCAGCAGTTACTCGAAAAGTATTCCGGCTGAAGCTTTCTTT.

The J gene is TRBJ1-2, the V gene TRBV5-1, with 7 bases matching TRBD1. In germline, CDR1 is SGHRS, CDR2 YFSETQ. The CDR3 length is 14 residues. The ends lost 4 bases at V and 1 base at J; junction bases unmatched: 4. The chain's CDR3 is CASSPRDSNYGYTF. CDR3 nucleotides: TGCGCCAGCAGCCCGCGGGACAGTAACTATGGCTACACCTTC.

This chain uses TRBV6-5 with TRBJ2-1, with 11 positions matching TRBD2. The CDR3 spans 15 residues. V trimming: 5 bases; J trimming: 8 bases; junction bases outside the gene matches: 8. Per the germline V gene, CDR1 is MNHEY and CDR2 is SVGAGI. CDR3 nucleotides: TGTGCCAGCAGTCGGACTAGCGGGCAAGGGGATGAGCAGTTCTTC. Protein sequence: CASSRTSGQGDEQFF.

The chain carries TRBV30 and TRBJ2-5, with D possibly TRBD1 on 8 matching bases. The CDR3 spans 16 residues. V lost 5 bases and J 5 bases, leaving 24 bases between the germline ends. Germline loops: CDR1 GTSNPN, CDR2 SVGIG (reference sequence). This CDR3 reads CAWAGVPDRATETQYF. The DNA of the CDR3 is TGTGCCTGGGCGGGGGTTCCGGACAGGGCTACGGAGACCCAGTACTTC.

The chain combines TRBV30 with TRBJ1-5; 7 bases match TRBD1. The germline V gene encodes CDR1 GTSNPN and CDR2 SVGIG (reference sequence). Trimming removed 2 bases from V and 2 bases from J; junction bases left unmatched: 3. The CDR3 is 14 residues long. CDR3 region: CAWSRQGGNQPQHF. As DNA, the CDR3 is TGTGCCTGGAGTCGACAGGGTGGCAATCAGCCCCAGCATTTT.

For the CDR3, the DNA is TGTGCCATCAGTGGAAGGGACAGACGGGATCAGCCCCAGCATTTT. It translates to CAISGRDRRDQPQHF. The V gene is TRBV10-3, the J gene TRBJ1-5, with TRBD1 matching over 7 bases. The trim removed 4 bases at V and 5 bases at J, leaving 8 bases unmatched. The germline V gene encodes CDR1 ENHRY and CDR2 SYGVKD. The CDR3 has 15 amino acids.

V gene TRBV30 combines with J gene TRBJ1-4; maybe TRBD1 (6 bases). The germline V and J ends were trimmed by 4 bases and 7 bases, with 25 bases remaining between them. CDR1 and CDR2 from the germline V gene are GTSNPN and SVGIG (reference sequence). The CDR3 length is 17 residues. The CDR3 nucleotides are TGTGCCTGGACGAGTGGTTATCGAGGGGCCAGGGGTGAAAAACTGTTTTTT. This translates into CAWTSGYRGARGEKLFF.

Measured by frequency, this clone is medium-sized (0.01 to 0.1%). The CDR3 loop reads CASSLGVKIRANYGYTF. DNA of the CDR3: TGTGCCAGCAGCTTAGGCGTCAAGATAAGAGCTAACTATGGCTACACCTTC. V gene TRBV7-8 combines with J gene TRBJ1-2; D is uncertain. The CDR3 is made up of 17 amino acids. V dropped 1 base and J dropped 0 bases, with 15 bases sitting between them. Per the germline V gene, CDR1 is SGHVS and CDR2 is FQNEAQ.

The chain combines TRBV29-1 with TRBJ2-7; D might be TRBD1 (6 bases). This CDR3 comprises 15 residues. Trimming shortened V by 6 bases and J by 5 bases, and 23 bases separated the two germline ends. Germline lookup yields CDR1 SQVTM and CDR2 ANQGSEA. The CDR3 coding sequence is TGCAGCGTCAAGACCCTGGGGGCCCTTCTCCACGAGCAGTACTTC. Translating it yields CSVKTLGALLHEQYF.

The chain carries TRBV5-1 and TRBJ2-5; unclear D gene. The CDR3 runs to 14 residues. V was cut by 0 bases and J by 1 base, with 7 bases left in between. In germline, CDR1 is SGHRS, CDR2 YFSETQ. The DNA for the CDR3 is TGCGCCAGCAGCTTGGGTCCGGTCCAAGAGACCCAGTACTTC. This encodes CASSLGPVQETQYF.

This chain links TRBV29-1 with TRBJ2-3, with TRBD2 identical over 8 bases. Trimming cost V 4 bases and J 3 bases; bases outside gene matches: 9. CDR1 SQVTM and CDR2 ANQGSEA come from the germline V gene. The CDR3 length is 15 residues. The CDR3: CSVAGGDKGTDTQYF. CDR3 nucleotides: TGCAGCGTTGCGGGAGGGGACAAAGGAACAGATACGCAGTATTTT.

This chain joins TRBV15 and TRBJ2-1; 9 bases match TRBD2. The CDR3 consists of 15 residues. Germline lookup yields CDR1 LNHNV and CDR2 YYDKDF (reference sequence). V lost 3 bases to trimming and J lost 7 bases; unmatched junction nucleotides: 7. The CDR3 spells CATSSLAGGGNEQFF. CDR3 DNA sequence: TGTGCCACCAGCAGTTTGGCGGGAGGGGGGAATGAGCAGTTCTTC.

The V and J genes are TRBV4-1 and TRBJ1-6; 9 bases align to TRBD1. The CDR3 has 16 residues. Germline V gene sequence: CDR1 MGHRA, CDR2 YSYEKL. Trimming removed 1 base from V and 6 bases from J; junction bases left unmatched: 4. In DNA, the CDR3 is TGCGCCAGCAGCCAAGTCGGGACAGGGATTAATTCACCCCTCCACTTT. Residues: CASSQVGTGINSPLHF.

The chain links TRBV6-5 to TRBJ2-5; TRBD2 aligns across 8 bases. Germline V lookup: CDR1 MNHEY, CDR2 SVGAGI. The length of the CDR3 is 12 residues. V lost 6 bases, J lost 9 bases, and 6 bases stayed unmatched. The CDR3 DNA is TGTGCCAGCAGCACGGGGGGGACGGCCCAGTACTTC. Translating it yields CASSTGGTAQYF.

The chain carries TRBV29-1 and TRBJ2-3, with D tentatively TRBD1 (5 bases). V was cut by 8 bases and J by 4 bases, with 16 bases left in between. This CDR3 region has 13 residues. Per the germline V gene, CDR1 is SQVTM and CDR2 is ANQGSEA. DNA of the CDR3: TGCAGCAGTCAACAGGTTCCAGCAGATACGCAGTATTTT. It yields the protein CSSQQVPADTQYF.

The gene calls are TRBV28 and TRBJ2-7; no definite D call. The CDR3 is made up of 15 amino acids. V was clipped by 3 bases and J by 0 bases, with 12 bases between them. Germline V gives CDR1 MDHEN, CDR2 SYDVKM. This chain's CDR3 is CASSFYGISSYEQYF. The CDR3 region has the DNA TGTGCCAGCAGTTTTTATGGCATTTCCTCCTACGAGCAGTACTTC.

In DNA form, the CDR3 reads TGTGCCAGCAGTTCAGTAAGCGGGACCTCCTACGAGCAGTACTTC. Protein sequence: CASSSVSGTSYEQYF. The V gene is TRBV6-5, the J gene TRBJ2-7; 7 bases are shared with TRBD2. This CDR3 is 15 amino acids long. J lost 0 bases, V lost 4 bases, and 6 bases had no gene match. Germline-derived CDR1 and CDR2 are MNHEY and SVGAGI.

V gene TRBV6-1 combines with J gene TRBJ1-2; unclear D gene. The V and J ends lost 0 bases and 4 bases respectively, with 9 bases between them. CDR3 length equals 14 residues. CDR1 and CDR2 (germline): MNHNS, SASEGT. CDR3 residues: CASSEASGGYGYTF. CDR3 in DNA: TGTGCCAGCAGTGAAGCGTCAGGTGGCTATGGCTACACCTTC.

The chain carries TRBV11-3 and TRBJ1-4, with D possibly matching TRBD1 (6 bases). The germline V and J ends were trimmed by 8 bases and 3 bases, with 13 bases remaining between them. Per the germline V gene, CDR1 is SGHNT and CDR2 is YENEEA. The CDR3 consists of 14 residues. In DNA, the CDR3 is TGTGCCAGCGGTAAAGGGGGATCTAATGAAAAACTGTTTTTT. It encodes CASGKGGSNEKLFF.